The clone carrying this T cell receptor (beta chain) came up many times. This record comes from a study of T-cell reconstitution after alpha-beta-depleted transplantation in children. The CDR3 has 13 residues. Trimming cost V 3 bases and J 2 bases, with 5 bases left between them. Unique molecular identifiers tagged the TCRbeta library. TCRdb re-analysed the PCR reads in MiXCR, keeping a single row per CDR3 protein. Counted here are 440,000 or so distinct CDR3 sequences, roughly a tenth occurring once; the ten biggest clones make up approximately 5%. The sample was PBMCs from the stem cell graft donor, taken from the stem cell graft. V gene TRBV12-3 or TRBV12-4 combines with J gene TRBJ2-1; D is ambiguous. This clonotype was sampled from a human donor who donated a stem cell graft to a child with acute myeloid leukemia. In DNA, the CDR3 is TGTGCCAGCAGTTTCGGACCCTACAATGAGCAGTTCTTC. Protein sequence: CASSFGPYNEQFF.